The TCR beta chain under discussion was sequenced for a study of T cell changes during pregnancy in multiple sclerosis. Germline assignment: CDR1 MNHEY and CDR2 SMNVEV (reference sequence). V dropped 8 bases and J dropped 3; count of bases not matched to a gene: 2. This CDR3 has 13 amino acids. Comments on this clone: Other nucleotide sequences in the sample specify the same CDR3.

Some clones are missing from TCRdb's copy, which holds only in-frame ones; the method was immunoSEQ multiplex PCR. The sample holds roughly 40,000 clones, about 91% seen once. The J gene is TRBJ2-3, the V gene TRBV27, with TRBD2 matching 10 bases. The TCR comes from a female donor with multiple sclerosis, enrolled in a pregnancy study. Sequenced material: CD8+ T cells from peripheral blood mononuclear cells, taken before pregnancy. The CDR3 is CASSLAGTDTQYF. The CDR3 DNA is TGTGCCAGCTCACTAGCGGGAACAGATACGCAGTATTTT.